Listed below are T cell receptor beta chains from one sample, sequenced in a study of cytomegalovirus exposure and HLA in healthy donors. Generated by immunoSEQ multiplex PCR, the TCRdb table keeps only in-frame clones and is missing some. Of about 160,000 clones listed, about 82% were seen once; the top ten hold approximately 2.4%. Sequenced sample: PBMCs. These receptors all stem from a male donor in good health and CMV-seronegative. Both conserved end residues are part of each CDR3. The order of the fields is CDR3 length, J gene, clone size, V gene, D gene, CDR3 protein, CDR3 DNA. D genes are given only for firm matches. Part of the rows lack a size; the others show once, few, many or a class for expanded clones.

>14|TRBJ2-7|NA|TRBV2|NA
CATHLRSETYEQYF
TGTGCCACCCACCTGAGGAGTGAGACCTACGAGCAGTACTTC
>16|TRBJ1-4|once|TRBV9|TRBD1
CASSVDGGTGREKLFF
TGTGCCAGCAGCGTAGATGGGGGGACAGGGAGGGAAAAACTGTTTTTT
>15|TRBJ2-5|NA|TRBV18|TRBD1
CASSLGTGGKETQYF
TGTGCCAGCTCACTAGGGACAGGGGGCAAAGAGACCCAGTACTTC
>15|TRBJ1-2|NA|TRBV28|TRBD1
CASRGQGALVYGYTF
TGTGCCAGCAGGGGACAGGGGGCTCTGGTCTATGGCTACACCTTC
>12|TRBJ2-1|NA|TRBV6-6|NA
CASRRGYNEQFF
TGTGCCAGCAGACGGGGCTACAATGAGCAGTTCTTC
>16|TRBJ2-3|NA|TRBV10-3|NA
CAISGEKGFGTDTQYF
TGTGCCATCAGTGGTGAAAAGGGGTTCGGCACAGATACGCAGTATTTT
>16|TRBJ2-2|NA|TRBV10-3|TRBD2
CAIRGLAGSRAGELFF
TGTGCCATCAGGGGACTAGCGGGGAGTCGCGCCGGGGAGCTGTTTTTT
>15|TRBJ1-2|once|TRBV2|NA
CASSEDATEPYGYTF
TGTGCCAGCAGCGAAGACGCCACGGAGCCATATGGCTACACCTTC
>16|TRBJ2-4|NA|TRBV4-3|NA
CASSQDIGLAKNIQYF
TGCGCCAGCAGCCAAGATATCGGGTTAGCCAAAAACATTCAGTACTTC
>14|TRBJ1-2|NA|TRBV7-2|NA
CASSPSGGHSGYTF
TGTGCCAGCAGCCCGAGTGGCGGACACTCTGGCTACACCTTC
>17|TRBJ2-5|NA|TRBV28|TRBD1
CASTLWDRGTLRETQYF
TGTGCCAGCACCTTGTGGGACAGGGGCACCCTCAGAGAGACCCAGTACTTC
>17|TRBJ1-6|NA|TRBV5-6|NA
CASSLASQAFYNSPLHF
TGTGCCAGCAGCTTGGCCTCGCAGGCCTTCTATAATTCACCCCTCCACTTT
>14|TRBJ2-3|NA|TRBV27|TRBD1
CASSPTGGSAPQYF
TGTGCCAGCAGTCCGACAGGGGGGAGCGCGCCGCAGTATTTT
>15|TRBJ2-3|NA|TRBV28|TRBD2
CASAKTSAVTDTQYF
TGTGCCAGCGCCAAAACTAGCGCGGTCACAGATACGCAGTATTTT
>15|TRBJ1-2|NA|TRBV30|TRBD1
CAWSRLDRGRRGYTF
TGTGCCTGGAGCCGTCTGGACAGGGGCCGGAGGGGCTACACCTTC
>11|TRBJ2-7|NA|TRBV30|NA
CAWSGTGVQYF
TGTGCCTGGAGTGGGACGGGGGTGCAGTACTTC
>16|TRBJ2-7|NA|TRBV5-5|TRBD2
CASSPEGTSGHYEQYF
TGTGCCAGCAGCCCGGAAGGGACTAGCGGCCACTACGAGCAGTACTTC
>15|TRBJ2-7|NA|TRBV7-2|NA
CASSLLAVSGNEQYF
TGTGCCAGCAGCTTACTAGCAGTGAGCGGTAACGAGCAGTACTTC
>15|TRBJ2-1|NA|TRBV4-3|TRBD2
CASSLRAGSYNEQFF
TGCGCCAGCAGCCTTAGAGCGGGGTCCTACAATGAGCAGTTCTTC
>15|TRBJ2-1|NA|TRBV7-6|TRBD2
CASSFSGLANNEQFF
TGTGCCAGCAGCTTCTCGGGACTAGCTAACAATGAGCAGTTCTTC
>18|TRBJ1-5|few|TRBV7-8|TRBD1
CASSLMEGTGEQDQPQHF
TGTGCCAGCAGCTTAATGGAAGGGACAGGGGAACAGGATCAGCCCCAGCATTTT
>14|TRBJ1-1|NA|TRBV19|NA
CASSTRGRYTEAFF
TGTGCCAGTAGTACGCGGGGGCGGTACACTGAAGCTTTCTTT
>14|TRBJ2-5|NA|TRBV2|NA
CASASSDIPETQYF
TGTGCCAGCGCGAGCTCGGACATCCCAGAGACCCAGTACTTC
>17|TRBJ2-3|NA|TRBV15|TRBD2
CATSIGTSGGLLDTQYF
TGTGCCACCAGCATTGGGACTAGCGGGGGATTGCTCGATACGCAGTATTTT
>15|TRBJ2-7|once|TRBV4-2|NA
CASSQDHGTHYEQYF
TGTGCCAGCAGCCAAGATCACGGGACACACTACGAGCAGTACTTC
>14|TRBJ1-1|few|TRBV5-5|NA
CASSPTGGRGEAFF
TGTGCCAGCAGCCCAACCGGGGGAAGGGGTGAAGCTTTCTTT
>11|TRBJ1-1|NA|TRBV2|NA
CASSSGSGVFF
TGTGCCAGCAGTTCCGGAAGCGGGGTATTCTTT